Detailed here is one T cell receptor (beta chain). As yet, its antigen is unknown. The sample belongs to a study of cytomegalovirus exposure and HLA in healthy donors. Study-wide context: A prior analysis found some 110 million unique TCR beta sequences from about 179 million T cells.

PCR used 60 Vbeta primers and 13 Jbeta primers. Profiled with immunoSEQ multiplex PCR; TCRdb holds only in-frame clones, not every one. The sample has about 150,000 clones, roughly 77% seen once; the top ten hold less than 8.5%. The CDR3 contains 12 residues. V lost 7 bases to trimming and J lost 4 bases, with 10 bases between them. Germline lookup yields CDR1 MDHEN and CDR2 SYDVKM. Overall study results and limits: Reported performance of the classifier showed diagnosis of cytomegalovirus status with high specificity and sensitivity.

Input material: PBMCs. This TCR was sampled from a man aged 25-45 years in good health and CMV-seropositive. The chain carries TRBV28 and TRBJ1-2, with D unresolved. Here the CDR3 reads CASTGVGYGYTF. As DNA, the CDR3 is TGTGCCAGCACCGGGGTGGGCTATGGCTACACCTTC.